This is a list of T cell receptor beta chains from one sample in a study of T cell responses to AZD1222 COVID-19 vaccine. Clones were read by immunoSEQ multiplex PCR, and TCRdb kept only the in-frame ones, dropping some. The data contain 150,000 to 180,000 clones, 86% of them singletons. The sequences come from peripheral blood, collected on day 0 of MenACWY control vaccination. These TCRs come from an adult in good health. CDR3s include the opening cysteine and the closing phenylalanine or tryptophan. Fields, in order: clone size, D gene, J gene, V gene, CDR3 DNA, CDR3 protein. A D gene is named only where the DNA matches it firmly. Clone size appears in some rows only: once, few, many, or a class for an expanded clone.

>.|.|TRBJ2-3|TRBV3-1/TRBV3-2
TGTGCCAGCAGCCCGACAGGAACAGATACGCAGTATTTT
CASSPTGTDTQYF
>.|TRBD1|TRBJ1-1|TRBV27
TGTGCCAGCAGTTTATCTCCCCCGCGCGGGGACAGGGTCGACACTGAAGCTTTCTTT
CASSLSPPRGDRVDTEAFF
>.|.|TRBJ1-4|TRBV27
TGTGCCAGCAGAGGGTGGGGGTCCAAAGAAAAACTGTTTTTT
CASRGWGSKEKLFF
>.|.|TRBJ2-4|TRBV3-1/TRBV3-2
TGTGCCAGCAGCCAAGGTGGAATGACCAAAAACATTCAGTACTTC
CASSQGGMTKNIQYF
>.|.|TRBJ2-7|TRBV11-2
TGTGCCAGCAGCGTCGGGACTGGGGGTTCCTACGAGCAGTACTTC
CASSVGTGGSYEQYF
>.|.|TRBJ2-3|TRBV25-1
TGTGCCAGCAGTGAATATCGAGACATGGGGCAGTATTTT
CASSEYRDMGQYF
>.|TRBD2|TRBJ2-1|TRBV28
TGTGCCAGCACTCCAGGGGGTAGCGGGGGGAAGAATGAGCAGTTCTTC
CASTPGGSGGKNEQFF
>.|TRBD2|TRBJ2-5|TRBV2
TGTGCCAGCAGCGGACTAGGGGAGACCCAGTACTTC
CASSGLGETQYF
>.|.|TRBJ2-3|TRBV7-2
TGTGCCAGCAGCTTAATTTCGGGGGCCACAGATACGCAGTATTTT
CASSLISGATDTQYF
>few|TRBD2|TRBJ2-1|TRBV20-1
TGCAGTGCTAGTTTCACTAGCGGTTACAATGAGCAGTTCTTC
CSASFTSGYNEQFF
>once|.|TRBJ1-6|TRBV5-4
TGTGCCAGCAGCTTGGATGTCCTCCGAAATTCACCCCTCCACTTT
CASSLDVLRNSPLHF
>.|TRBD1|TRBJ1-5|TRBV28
TGTGCCAGCAGTTTATTAGGACAGGGGGGGTACAATCAGCCCCAGCATTTT
CASSLLGQGGYNQPQHF
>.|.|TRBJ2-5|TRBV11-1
TGTGCCAGCAGCTTAGTTCTCAACCAAGAGACCCAGTACTTC
CASSLVLNQETQYF
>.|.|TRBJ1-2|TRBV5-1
TGCGCCAGCAGTCTCGACGGCCAGGGAGGCTACACCTTC
CASSLDGQGGYTF
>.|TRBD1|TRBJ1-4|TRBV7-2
TGTGCCAGCAGCTTAGCCCGGACAGGGGGCGCGGAAAAACTGTTTTTT
CASSLARTGGAEKLFF
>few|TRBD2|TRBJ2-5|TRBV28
TGTGCCAGCAGTTCCTGGGGGGGGGTACTCCAAGAGACCCAGTACTTC
CASSSWGGVLQETQYF
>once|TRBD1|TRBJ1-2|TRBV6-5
TGTGCCAGCGCCCGGGACAGCCCTCCGTATGGCTACACCTTC
CASARDSPPYGYTF
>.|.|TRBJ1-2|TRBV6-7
TGTGCCAGCAGTTCCCTCTGGGGGGTAGGGTATGGCTACACCTTC
CASSSLWGVGYGYTF
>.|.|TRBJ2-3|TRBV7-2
TGTGCCAGCAGCTTAGTCCCCACAGATACGCAGTATTTT
CASSLVPTDTQYF
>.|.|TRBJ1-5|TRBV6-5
TGTGCCAGCAGTCAATATAGCAATCAGCCCCAGCATTTT
CASSQYSNQPQHF
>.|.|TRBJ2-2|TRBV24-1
TGTGCCACCAGGACAGGTCCCACCGGGGAGCTGTTTTTT
CATRTGPTGELFF
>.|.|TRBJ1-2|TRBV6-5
TGTGCCAGCAGTTATGGGGGCGGGGGTTATGGCTACACCTTC
CASSYGGGGYGYTF
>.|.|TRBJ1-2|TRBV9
TGTGCCAGCAGCGTAGCAGTTGCCTATGGCTACACCTTC
CASSVAVAYGYTF
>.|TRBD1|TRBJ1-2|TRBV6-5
TGTGCCACCCTGGACAGGGGGCAGAATGGCTACACCTTC
CATLDRGQNGYTF
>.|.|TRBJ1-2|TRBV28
TGTGCCAGCAGTACACAGGGTGAGGCCTATGGCTACACCTTC
CASSTQGEAYGYTF
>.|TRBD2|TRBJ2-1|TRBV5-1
TGCGCCAGCAGCTTGGAGTTTAGCGGGAGGGCCAATGAGCAGTTCTTC
CASSLEFSGRANEQFF
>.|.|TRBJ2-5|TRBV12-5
TGTGCTAGTGGTTTGGGCCTCCGGACAGTCGGGGAGACCCAGTACTTC
CASGLGLRTVGETQYF
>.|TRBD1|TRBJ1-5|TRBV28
TGTGCCAGCAGCGCTCCGGGACAGGGGATTTATCAGCCCCAGCATTTT
CASSAPGQGIYQPQHF
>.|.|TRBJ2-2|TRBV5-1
TGCGCCAGCAGCCTCCTGCGCAGGGCGACCGGGGAGCTGTTTTTT
CASSLLRRATGELFF
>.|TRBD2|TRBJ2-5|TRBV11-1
TGTGCCAGCAGCTTTAGCGGGGGGACCGGGGAGACCCAGTACTTC
CASSFSGGTGETQYF
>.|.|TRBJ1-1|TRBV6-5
TGTGCCAGCAGCCTAGGGGGGGGCACTGAAGCTTTCTTT
CASSLGGGTEAFF
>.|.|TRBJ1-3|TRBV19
TGTGCCAGTAGTATAGGGGTCCGCTCTGGAAACACCATATATTTT
CASSIGVRSGNTIYF
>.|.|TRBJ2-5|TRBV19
TGTGCCAGTAGTACGATGCATGGGGAGACCCAGTACTTC
CASSTMHGETQYF
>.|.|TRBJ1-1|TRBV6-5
TGTGCCAGCAGTTACCGGGACGGCGAAGCTTTCTTT
CASSYRDGEAFF
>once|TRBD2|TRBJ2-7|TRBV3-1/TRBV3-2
TGTGCCAGCAGCCAAGATCGCGGGAGGGCCTCCTACGAGCAGTACTTC
CASSQDRGRASYEQYF
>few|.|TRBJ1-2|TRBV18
TGTGCCAGCTCACCTGGGGACGGCTACACCTTC
CASSPGDGYTF
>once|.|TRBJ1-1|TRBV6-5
TGTGCCAGCAGGAGGGGAGCCACTGAAGCTTTCTTT
CASRRGATEAFF
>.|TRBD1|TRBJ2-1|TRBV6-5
TGTGCCAGCAGTAGCCCAGGGGGATTGGGAAATGAGCAGTTCTTC
CASSSPGGLGNEQFF
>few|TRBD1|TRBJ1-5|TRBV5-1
TGCGCCAGCAGCCCCGGACAGGGCGAGGTTCAGCCCCAGCATTTT
CASSPGQGEVQPQHF
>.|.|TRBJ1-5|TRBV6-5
TGTGCCAGCAGTTACTCGGGCAGGGTCGATCAGCCCCAGCATTTT
CASSYSGRVDQPQHF
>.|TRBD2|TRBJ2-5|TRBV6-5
TGTGCCAGCAGTCTTAGCGGGACTCAAGAGACCCAGTACTTC
CASSLSGTQETQYF
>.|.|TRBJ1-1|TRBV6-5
TGTGCCAGCAGTTACTCTTCAGGGGCGAACACTGAAGCTTTCTTT
CASSYSSGANTEAFF
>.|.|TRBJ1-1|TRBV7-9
TGTGCCAGCATTGACGGGGGGTCCACTGAAGCTTTCTTT
CASIDGGSTEAFF
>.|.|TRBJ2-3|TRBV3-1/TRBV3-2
TGTGCCAGCAGCCAAGATCACAGCACAGATACGCAGTATTTT
CASSQDHSTDTQYF
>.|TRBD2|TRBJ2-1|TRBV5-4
TGTGCCAGCAGCTTGTCGCAGGGAGGGAATGAGCAGTTCTTC
CASSLSQGGNEQFF
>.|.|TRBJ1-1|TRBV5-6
TGTGCCAGCAGCCTTGGGGACCAGGAAGCTTTCTTT
CASSLGDQEAFF
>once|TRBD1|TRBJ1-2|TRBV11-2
TGTGCCAGCAGCTTACAGGGGGCGGATGGCTACACCTTC
CASSLQGADGYTF
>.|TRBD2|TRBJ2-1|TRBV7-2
TGTGCCAGCACCCCCTCGGGACTAGCGGGGCGGAATGAGCAGTTCTTC
CASTPSGLAGRNEQFF